This TCR beta chain is drawn from a study of T-cell reconstitution after alpha-beta-depleted transplantation in children. Unique molecular identifiers were used in preparing the TCRbeta library. TCRdb re-analysed the PCR reads in MiXCR, keeping a single row per CDR3 protein. The sample has 350,000 to 400,000 distinct CDR3 sequences; about an eighth are singletons. This clonotype appeared many times. The source is a human donor who donated a stem cell graft to a child with Fanconi anemia. The sample in question was PBMCs, obtained from the stem cell graft.

The CDR3 reads CASSEMGSSYNEQFF. In nucleotides, the CDR3 is TGTGCCAGCAGTGAGATGGGAAGCTCCTACAATGAGCAGTTCTTC. The V gene is TRBV2, the J gene TRBJ2-1; D unclear. Trimming shortened V by 3 bases and J by 0 bases, and 9 bases separated the two germline ends. This CDR3 comprises 15 residues. Looked up from germline, CDR1 is SNHLY and CDR2 is FYNNEI.